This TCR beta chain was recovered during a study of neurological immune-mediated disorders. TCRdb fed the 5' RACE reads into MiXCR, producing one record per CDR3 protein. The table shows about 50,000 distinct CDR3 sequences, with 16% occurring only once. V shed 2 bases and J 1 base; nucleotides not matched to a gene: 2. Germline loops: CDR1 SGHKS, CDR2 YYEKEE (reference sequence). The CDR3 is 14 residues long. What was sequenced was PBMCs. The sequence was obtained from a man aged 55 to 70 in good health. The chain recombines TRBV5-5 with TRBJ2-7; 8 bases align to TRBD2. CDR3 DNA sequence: TGTGCCAGCAGCTTACTAGCGGAATCCTACGAGCAGTACTTC. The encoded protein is CASSLLAESYEQYF. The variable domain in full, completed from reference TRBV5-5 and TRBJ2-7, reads DAGVTQSPTHLIKTRGQQVTLRCSPISGHKSVSWYQQVLGQGPQFIFQYYEKEERGRGNFPDRFSARQFPNYSSELNVNALLLGDSALYLCASSLLAESYEQYFGPGTRLTVT.